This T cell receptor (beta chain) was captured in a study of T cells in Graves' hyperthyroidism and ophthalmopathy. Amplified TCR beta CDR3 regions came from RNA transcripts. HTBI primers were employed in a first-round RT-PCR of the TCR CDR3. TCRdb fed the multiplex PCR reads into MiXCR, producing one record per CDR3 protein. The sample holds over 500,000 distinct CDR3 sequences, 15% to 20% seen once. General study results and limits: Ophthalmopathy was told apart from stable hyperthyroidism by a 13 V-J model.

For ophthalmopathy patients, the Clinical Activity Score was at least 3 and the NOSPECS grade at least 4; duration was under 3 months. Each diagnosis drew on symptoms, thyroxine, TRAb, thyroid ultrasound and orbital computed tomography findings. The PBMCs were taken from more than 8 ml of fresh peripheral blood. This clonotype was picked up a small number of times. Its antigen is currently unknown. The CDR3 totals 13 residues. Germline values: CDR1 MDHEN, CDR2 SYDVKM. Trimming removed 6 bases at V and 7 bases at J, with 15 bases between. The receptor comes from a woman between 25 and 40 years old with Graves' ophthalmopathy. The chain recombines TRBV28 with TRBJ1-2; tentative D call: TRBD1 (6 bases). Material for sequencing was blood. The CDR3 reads CASRYRVVGGYTF. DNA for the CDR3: TGTGCCAGCAGGTACAGGGTGGTCGGTGGCTACACCTTC.